Shown below are 22 T cell receptor beta chains from a single sample sequenced in a study of T cell changes during pregnancy in multiple sclerosis. Using immunoSEQ multiplex PCR, the repertoire was profiled, and TCRdb retains in-frame clones only, with some absent. This sample yields some 100,000 clones, of which about 91% are seen a single time; 2.5% to 3.5% belongs to the top ten. The sequencing used peripheral blood, collected in the second trimester of pregnancy. Receptors originate from a female donor with multiple sclerosis, enrolled in a pregnancy study.

V usage is TRBV28 and J usage is TRBJ1-2, with D uncertain. CDR1 is MDHEN, CDR2 SYDVKM, per germline. The CDR3 extends over 14 amino acids. The V gene lost 6 bases and the J gene lost 7 bases, with 18 bases spanning the gap. The CDR3 here is CASSSSVRTSGYTF. The CDR3 coding sequence is TGTGCCAGCAGCTCATCGGTTCGAACCTCTGGCTACACCTTC.

The chain couples TRBV30 to TRBJ1-4, with a tentative D call TRBD1 (5 bases). Per germline, CDR1 GTSNPN and CDR2 SVGIG (reference sequence). Trimming removed 3 bases at V and 3 bases at J, with 11 bases between. The CDR3 has 14 amino acids. DNA of the CDR3: TGTGCCTGGAGCGGGGACTCAGCTAATGAAAAACTGTTTTTT. As protein: CAWSGDSANEKLFF.

The chain is built from TRBV28 and TRBJ2-3, with 12 bases aligning to TRBD2. Germline V gene data show CDR1 as MDHEN and CDR2 as SYDVKM. Trimming at V came to 5 bases and at J to 7 bases, leaving 10 bases not matched to a gene. The CDR3 runs to 16 residues. The CDR3 spells CASSTTTSGRANTQYF. CDR3 DNA sequence: TGTGCCAGCAGTACTACGACTAGCGGGAGAGCAAATACGCAGTATTTT.

The chain couples TRBV29-1 to TRBJ2-1; 13 positions match TRBD2. Germline lookup yields CDR1 SQVTM and CDR2 ANQGSEA. J was trimmed by 5 bases and V by 8 bases; bases with no gene match: 6. This CDR3 contains 14 residues. The CDR3 region is CSNGLAGDHNEQFF. The CDR3 bases are TGCAGCAACGGACTAGCGGGAGACCACAATGAGCAGTTCTTC.

V usage is TRBV10-3 and J usage is TRBJ2-7, with 9 bases matching TRBD2. CDR1 and CDR2 from the germline V gene are ENHRY and SYGVKD. This CDR3 has 14 amino acids. V shed 6 bases, J shed 6 bases, and the junction held 9 bases outside the gene matches. The CDR3 coding sequence is TGTGCCATCAGGGGGACTAGCTCCCTTGGCGAGCAGTACTTC. Amino acid sequence: CAIRGTSSLGEQYF.

This clone was seen only once. This chain joins TRBV7-2 and TRBJ2-7; 9 positions agree with TRBD2. Unmatched junction bases numbered 9, after V lost 5 bases and J lost 1 base. The CDR3 totals 16 residues. Germline CDR1 and CDR2: SGHTA and FQGNSA. CDR3 protein: CASSPSSGKRSYEQYF. CDR3 nucleotide sequence: TGTGCCAGCAGCCCTTCTAGCGGGAAAAGGTCCTACGAGCAGTACTTC.

This chain links TRBV5-8 with TRBJ2-5, with TRBD1 as a possible D gene (7 bases). Trimming removed 4 bases from V and 4 bases from J, with 17 bases in between. The length of the CDR3 is 15 residues. The V gene's germline CDR1 is SGHTS and CDR2 YDEGEE. CDR3 region: CASSPRGAWGETQYF. The CDR3 DNA is TGTGCCAGCAGCCCCAGGGGGGCATGGGGAGAGACCCAGTACTTC.

V is TRBV5-4 and J is TRBJ1-1; D is unclear. The length of the CDR3 is 17 residues. Trimming took off 0 bases at V and 5 bases at J, with 20 bases between the two ends. Germline V gives CDR1 SGHNT, CDR2 YYREEE (reference sequence). The CDR3 nucleotides are TGTGCCAGCAGCTTGGGGTACAGTACTCCTAAGAGTACTGAAGCTTTCTTT. This encodes CASSLGYSTPKSTEAFF.

V usage is TRBV7-2 and J usage is TRBJ1-2; no clear D. V lost 5 bases and J lost 2, with 15 bases in between. Germline CDR1 is SGHTA and CDR2 is FQGNSA. This CDR3 has 15 amino acids. CDR3 in DNA: TGTGCCAGCAGCCCCCAGGCAGTACTGAACTATGGCTACACCTTC. Its protein is CASSPQAVLNYGYTF.

The chain uses TRBV7-9 and TRBJ2-1; 8 nucleotides line up with TRBD1. The ends lost 1 base at V and 5 bases at J; junction bases unmatched: 1. Looked up from germline, CDR1 is SEHNR and CDR2 is FQNEAQ (reference sequence). This CDR3 contains 14 residues. As DNA, the CDR3 is TGTGCCAGCAGCTTAGACAGGGGGGACAATGAGCAGTTCTTC. It codes for CASSLDRGDNEQFF.

Here the CDR3 DNA reads TGTGCCAGTAGGGAACAGGGGCTGAACACTGAAGCTTTCTTT. Protein: CASREQGLNTEAFF. V usage is TRBV19 and J usage is TRBJ1-1, with 7 bases fitting TRBD1. With 6 bases clipped from V and 0 bases from J, the junction kept 4 bases outside the gene matches. CDR1 LNHDA and CDR2 SQIVND come from the germline V gene (reference sequence). This CDR3 contains 14 residues. Drawing the rest from reference TRBV19 and TRBJ1-1, the complete variable domain is DGGITQSPKYLFRKEGQNVTLSCEQNLNHDAMYWYRQDPGQGLRLIYYSQIVNDFQKGDIAEGYSVSREKKESFPLTVTSAQKNPTAFYLCASREQGLNTEAFFGQGTRLTVV.

This chain connects TRBV5-1 to TRBJ2-3; 11 positions match TRBD2. This CDR3 has 15 amino acids. With V trimmed by 1 base and J by 4 bases, 2 bases remained unmatched. Per the germline V gene, CDR1 is SGHRS and CDR2 is YFSETQ. CDR3 sequence (DNA): TGCGCCAGCAGCTTGCGACTAGCGGGATCAGATACGCAGTATTTT. The encoded protein is CASSLRLAGSDTQYF.

This chain links TRBV5-6 with TRBJ2-7, with D perhaps matching TRBD1 (6 bases). Trimming cost V 3 bases and J 3 bases, with 16 bases left between them. Germline V gives CDR1 SGHDT, CDR2 YYEEEE. The CDR3 contains 15 residues. CDR3 in amino acids: CASSSTPRGNYEQYF. CDR3 DNA: TGTGCCAGCAGCTCAACACCGAGGGGGAACTACGAGCAGTACTTC.

The chain joins TRBV7-3 to TRBJ2-3; 7 positions match TRBD1. This CDR3 spans 15 amino acids. V shed 1 base, J shed 5 bases, and the junction held 6 bases outside the gene matches. In germline, CDR1 is SGHTA, CDR2 FQGTGA. The CDR3 bases are TGTGCCAGCAGCTTAAAAGACAGGGTTGGAGATACGCAGTATTTT. Protein product: CASSLKDRVGDTQYF.

The chain recombines TRBV27 with TRBJ2-5; D uncertain. CDR1 and CDR2 from the germline V gene are MNHEY and SMNVEV (reference sequence). The CDR3 spans 13 residues. Trimming shortened V by 1 base and J by 7 bases, and 10 bases separated the two germline ends. The CDR3 is CASSLLVGGTQYF. Here the CDR3 DNA reads TGTGCCAGCAGTTTATTGGTTGGCGGGACCCAGTACTTC.

The genes are TRBV28 and TRBJ2-7; 9 positions agree with TRBD2. The CDR3 is 13 amino acids. The germline CDR1 and CDR2 sequences are MDHEN and SYDVKM. Germline trimming cut 5 bases from V and 3 bases from J; bases unmatched to any gene: 2. The CDR3 coding sequence is TGTGCCAGCAGTAGCGGGGGGCTCTACGAGCAGTACTTC. Translated: CASSSGGLYEQYF. The full variable domain, its missing parts supplied by reference TRBV28 and TRBJ2-7, is DVKVTQSSRYLVKRTGEKVFLECVQDMDHENMFWYRQDPGLGLRLIYFSYDVKMKEKGDIPEGYSVSREKKERFSLILESASTNQTSMYLCASSSGGLYEQYFGPGTRLTVT.

The CDR3 spells CASSDTGQGHNEQFF. For the CDR3, the DNA is TGTGCCAGCAGTGACACGGGACAGGGACACAATGAGCAGTTCTTC. V is TRBV6-4 and J is TRBJ2-1; TRBD1 matches 9 bases. J lost 5 bases, V lost 2 bases, and 4 bases had no gene match. In germline, CDR1 is MRHNA, CDR2 SNTAGT. The CDR3 runs 15 residues.

The chain couples TRBV13 to TRBJ2-2; 8 positions agree with TRBD2. V shed 4 bases and J 3 bases; nucleotides not matched to a gene: 7. This CDR3 region has 16 residues. The germline V gene has CDR1 PRHDT and CDR2 FYEKMQ (reference sequence). The DNA of the CDR3 is TGTGCCAGCAGCTCCGAGCGGGAGTTTTACACCGGGGAGCTGTTTTTT. Its protein is CASSSEREFYTGELFF.

This clone was picked up a small number of times. This chain joins TRBV19 and TRBJ1-5, with 10 bases aligning to TRBD1. Trimming cost V 6 bases and J 6 bases; bases outside gene matches: 5. The CDR3 has 14 amino acids. The germline V gene encodes CDR1 LNHDA and CDR2 SQIVND (reference sequence). Written as DNA, the CDR3 is TGTGCCAGTAGCCATGACAGGGGGCGTCAGCCCCAGCATTTT. Its translation: CASSHDRGRQPQHF.

V usage is TRBV19 and J usage is TRBJ2-7; TRBD2 matches at 14 bases. The junction had 8 bases not matched to a gene; V was cut back by 10 bases and J by 0 bases. Germline loops: CDR1 LNHDA, CDR2 SQIVND (reference sequence). The CDR3 sequence is 16 residues long. CDR3 coding DNA: TGTGCCAATTCGGGACTAGCGGGAGCCCACTCCTACGAGCAGTACTTC. As protein: CANSGLAGAHSYEQYF.

The chain employs TRBV18 and TRBJ2-7; 9 nucleotides match TRBD2. Germline CDR1 and CDR2: KGHSH and LQKENI. Trimming removed 3 bases from V and 6 bases from J; junction bases left unmatched: 9. The CDR3 spans 15 residues. The CDR3 sequence: CASSPPASGIGEQYF. DNA for the CDR3: TGTGCCAGCTCACCTCCGGCTAGCGGGATTGGCGAGCAGTACTTC.

The chain joins TRBV27 to TRBJ2-5, with TRBD1 matching over 7 bases. CDR3 length: 13 amino acids. Germline CDR1 and CDR2: MNHEY and SMNVEV (reference sequence). Trimming removed 6 bases from V and 1 base from J; junction bases left unmatched: 2. CDR3 coding DNA: TGTGCCAGCAGACAGGGGATCCAAGAGACCCAGTACTTC. This encodes CASRQGIQETQYF.